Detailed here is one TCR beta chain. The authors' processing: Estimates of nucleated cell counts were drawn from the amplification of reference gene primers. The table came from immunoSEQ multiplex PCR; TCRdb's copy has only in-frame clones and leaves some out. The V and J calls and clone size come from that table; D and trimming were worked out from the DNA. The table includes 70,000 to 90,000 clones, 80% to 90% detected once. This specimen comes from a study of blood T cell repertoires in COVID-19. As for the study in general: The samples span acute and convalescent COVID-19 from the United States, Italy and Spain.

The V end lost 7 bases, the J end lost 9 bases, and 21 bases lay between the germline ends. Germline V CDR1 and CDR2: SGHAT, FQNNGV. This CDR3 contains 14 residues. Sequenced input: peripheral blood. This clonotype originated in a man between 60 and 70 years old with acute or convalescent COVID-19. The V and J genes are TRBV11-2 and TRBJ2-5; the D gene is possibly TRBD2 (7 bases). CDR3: CASTDGGGRGAQYF. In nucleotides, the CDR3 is TGTGCCAGCACCGACGGCGGGGGCCGTGGGGCCCAGTACTTC. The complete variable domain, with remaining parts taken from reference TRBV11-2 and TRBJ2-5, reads EAGVAQSPRYKIIEKRQSVAFWCNPISGHATLYWYQQILGQGPKLLIQFQNNGVVDDSQLPKDRFSAERLKGVDSTLKIQPAKLEDSAVYLCASTDGGGRGAQYFGPGTRLLVL.